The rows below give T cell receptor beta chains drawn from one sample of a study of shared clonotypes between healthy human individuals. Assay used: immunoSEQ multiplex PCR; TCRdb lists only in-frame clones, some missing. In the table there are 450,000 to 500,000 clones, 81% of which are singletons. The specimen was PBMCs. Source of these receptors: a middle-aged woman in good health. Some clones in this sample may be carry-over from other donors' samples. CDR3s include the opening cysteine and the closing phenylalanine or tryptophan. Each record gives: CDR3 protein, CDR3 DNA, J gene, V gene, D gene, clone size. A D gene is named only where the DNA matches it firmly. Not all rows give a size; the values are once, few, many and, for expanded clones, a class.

CDR3: CASSSRTSGRRNEQFF
DNA: TGTGCCAGCAGCTCCAGGACTAGCGGGAGGCGGAATGAGCAGTTCTTC
J: TRBJ2-1
V: TRBV7-2
D: TRBD2
size: -

CDR3: CASSQEGKGGTDTQYF
DNA: TGCGCCAGCAGCCAAGAGGGGAAAGGAGGCACAGATACGCAGTATTTT
J: TRBJ2-3
V: TRBV4-3
D: -
size: -

CDR3: CASSSRQGGNTEAFF
DNA: TGTGCCAGCAGCTCCCGACAGGGTGGGAACACTGAAGCTTTCTTT
J: TRBJ1-1
V: TRBV5-4
D: TRBD1
size: once

CDR3: CASSMSWTPITGNTIYF
DNA: TGTGCCAGTAGTATGTCCTGGACCCCTATCACTGGAAACACCATATATTTT
J: TRBJ1-3
V: TRBV19
D: -
size: -

CDR3: CASSSGTSGRASDTQYF
DNA: TGTGCCAGCAGCTCGGGCACTAGCGGGAGGGCCTCAGATACGCAGTATTTT
J: TRBJ2-3
V: TRBV7-8
D: TRBD2
size: -

CDR3: CASTSEVPYEQYF
DNA: TGTGCCAGCACTTCTGAGGTTCCCTACGAGCAGTACTTC
J: TRBJ2-7
V: TRBV6-5
D: -
size: once

CDR3: CASSLLAADNEQFF
DNA: TGTGCCAGCAGCTTACTAGCGGCCGACAATGAGCAGTTCTTC
J: TRBJ2-1
V: TRBV7-9
D: TRBD2
size: -

CDR3: CASIAADRGRKSTGELFF
DNA: TGTGCCAGTATAGCTGCGGACAGGGGGAGGAAAAGCACCGGGGAGCTGTTTTTT
J: TRBJ2-2
V: TRBV19
D: TRBD1
size: -

CDR3: CASSPRATSGKSSYNEQFF
DNA: TGTGCCAGCAGCCCCAGGGCGACTAGCGGCAAAAGCTCCTACAATGAGCAGTTCTTC
J: TRBJ2-1
V: TRBV28
D: TRBD2
size: once

CDR3: CSVGRRGEKLFF
DNA: TGCAGCGTGGGACGTAGGGGTGAAAAACTGTTTTTT
J: TRBJ1-4
V: TRBV29-1
D: -
size: few

CDR3: CASTDQQGIPEKLFF
DNA: TGTGCCAGCACCGACCAACAGGGAATACCTGAAAAACTGTTTTTT
J: TRBJ1-4
V: TRBV27
D: -
size: -

CDR3: CASTRNRLGTNTGELFF
DNA: TGTGCCAGCACCAGAAATCGTCTGGGGACGAACACCGGGGAGCTGTTTTTT
J: TRBJ2-2
V: TRBV28
D: -
size: -

CDR3: CASSFPDREGGTQYF
DNA: TGTGCCAGCAGTTTCCCTGACAGGGAGGGGGGAACCCAGTACTTC
J: TRBJ2-5
V: TRBV28
D: -
size: -

CDR3: CASSLGVAVRPGELFF
DNA: TGTGCCAGCAGCTTGGGTGTGGCGGTTAGGCCCGGGGAGCTGTTTTTT
J: TRBJ2-2
V: TRBV11-3
D: -
size: -

CDR3: CASSPRVGEEQYF
DNA: TGTGCCAGCTCACCACGGGTGGGGGAAGAGCAGTACTTC
J: TRBJ2-7
V: TRBV18
D: -
size: -

CDR3: CASANTGELFF
DNA: TGTGCCAGTGCGAACACCGGGGAGCTGTTTTTT
J: TRBJ2-2
V: TRBV19
D: -
size: -

CDR3: CASSLGGYGYTF
DNA: TGTGCCAGCAGTTTGGGTGGCTATGGCTACACCTTC
J: TRBJ1-2
V: TRBV28
D: -
size: -

CDR3: CASSLGLAGNPYEQYF
DNA: TGTGCCAGCAGCTTGGGACTAGCGGGAAATCCTTACGAGCAGTACTTC
J: TRBJ2-7
V: TRBV11-2
D: TRBD2
size: -

CDR3: CASSIDLEGYQPQHF
DNA: TGTGCCAGTAGTATAGATCTGGAGGGGTATCAGCCCCAGCATTTT
J: TRBJ1-5
V: TRBV19
D: -
size: once

CDR3: CASSPGRTFSGNTIYF
DNA: TGTGCCAGCAGCCCGGGACGGACTTTCTCTGGAAACACCATATATTTT
J: TRBJ1-3
V: TRBV5-5
D: -
size: -

CDR3: CASSLGGTQETQYF
DNA: TGTGCCAGCAGTTTAGGGGGGACCCAAGAGACCCAGTACTTC
J: TRBJ2-5
V: TRBV28
D: -
size: -

CDR3: CASNPGVQAAMNTEAFF
DNA: TGCGCCAGCAATCCCGGGGTACAGGCCGCCATGAACACTGAAGCTTTCTTT
J: TRBJ1-1
V: TRBV5-1
D: -
size: -

CDR3: CASSLAGTSGTPYEQYF
DNA: TGTGCCAGCAGCTTAGCCGGGACTAGCGGGACCCCCTACGAGCAGTACTTC
J: TRBJ2-7
V: TRBV7-2
D: TRBD2
size: -

CDR3: CASSSTTDTQYF
DNA: TGTGCCAGCAGCAGCACCACAGATACGCAGTATTTT
J: TRBJ2-3
V: TRBV11-3
D: -
size: once

CDR3: CASSLSGTGSGQPQHF
DNA: TGCGCCAGCAGCTTGAGCGGGACAGGGTCAGGTCAGCCCCAGCATTTT
J: TRBJ1-5
V: TRBV5-1
D: TRBD1
size: few

CDR3: CASKKNRENGYTF
DNA: TGTGCCAGCAAAAAGAACAGGGAAAATGGCTACACCTTC
J: TRBJ1-2
V: TRBV27
D: -
size: once

CDR3: CASRDGGLAGGNEQLF
DNA: TGTGCCAGCAGGGATGGGGGACTAGCGGGAGGAAATGAGCAGCTCTTC
J: TRBJ2-1
V: TRBV28
D: TRBD2
size: once

CDR3: CASTGQGVSNSNQPQHF
DNA: TGTGCCAGCACGGGACAGGGTGTGAGTAATAGCAATCAGCCCCAGCATTTT
J: TRBJ1-5
V: TRBV19
D: TRBD1
size: few

CDR3: CASSLLGEQFF
DNA: TGTGCCAGCAGCTTATTAGGTGAGCAGTTCTTC
J: TRBJ2-1
V: TRBV11-3
D: -
size: -

CDR3: CATSRDRSRPNEKLFF
DNA: TGTGCCACCAGCAGAGATCGGAGCAGGCCTAATGAAAAACTGTTTTTT
J: TRBJ1-4
V: TRBV15
D: -
size: many

CDR3: CASRTSGQGYGYTF
DNA: TGTGCCAGCAGAACCTCGGGACAGGGCTATGGCTACACCTTC
J: TRBJ1-2
V: TRBV6-5
D: TRBD1
size: -

CDR3: CASSRGGLGTQETQYF
DNA: TGTGCCAGCAGCCGCGGTGGCCTCGGGACCCAAGAGACCCAGTACTTC
J: TRBJ2-5
V: TRBV5-8
D: -
size: -

CDR3: CSAGKNNEQFF
DNA: TGCAGTGCTGGCAAAAACAATGAGCAGTTCTTC
J: TRBJ2-1
V: TRBV20-1
D: -
size: -

CDR3: CASSPAPFSGNTIYF
DNA: TGTGCCAGCAGCCCGGCACCCTTCTCTGGAAACACCATATATTTT
J: TRBJ1-3
V: TRBV7-3
D: -
size: -

CDR3: CASNWGIAGRSTDTQYF
DNA: TGTGCCAGCAATTGGGGGATCGCGGGTAGGAGCACAGATACGCAGTATTTT
J: TRBJ2-3
V: TRBV9
D: -
size: -

CDR3: CASSLDPSRPQHF
DNA: TGTGCCAGCAGCTTAGACCCCTCTCGGCCCCAGCATTTT
J: TRBJ1-5
V: TRBV7-2
D: -
size: -

CDR3: CASSLGPRYEQYF
DNA: TGTGCCAGCAGTTTAGGACCCCGCTACGAGCAGTACTTC
J: TRBJ2-7
V: TRBV27
D: -
size: once

CDR3: CASSLGNEQFF
DNA: TGTGCCAGCAGCTTAGGGAATGAGCAGTTCTTC
J: TRBJ2-1
V: TRBV7-6
D: -
size: many

CDR3: CAISEGPPGAGNTIYF
DNA: TGTGCCATCAGTGAGGGCCCTCCCGGGGCTGGAAACACCATATATTTT
J: TRBJ1-3
V: TRBV10-3
D: -
size: -

CDR3: CASSSPGLAGGYEQYF
DNA: TGTGCCAGCAGTTCCCCGGGACTAGCGGGAGGCTACGAGCAGTACTTC
J: TRBJ2-7
V: TRBV28
D: TRBD2
size: -

CDR3: CASSRGTSADEKLFF
DNA: TGCGCCAGCAGCCGCGGAACTAGTGCCGACGAAAAACTGTTTTTT
J: TRBJ1-4
V: TRBV4-1
D: -
size: -